What follows are 2 T cell receptor beta chains derived from one specimen sequenced in a study of early T cells in non-severe SARS-CoV-2 infection. TCRdb processed the 5' RACE reads anew with MiXCR; each CDR3 protein has one entry. The table has around 60,000 distinct CDR3 sequences, more than 8.5% seen once; the top ten hold roughly 8%. Sequences were obtained from whole blood. All receptors come from an adult who was a healthcare worker with PCR-confirmed SARS-CoV-2 infection or an uninfected control (not recorded which).

This clonotype was detected many times. The CDR3 DNA follows: TGTGCCAGCAGTTCTAGCGGGAGATCACACGGGGAGCTGTTTTTT. Translating gives CASSSSGRSHGELFF. This chain links TRBV12-3 or TRBV12-4 with TRBJ2-2, with TRBD2 matching 10 bases. Trimming cost V 4 bases and J 7 bases; bases outside gene matches: 6. CDR3 length equals 15 residues.

This clonotype was detected ten times or more. The gene calls are TRBV27 and TRBJ1-2; maybe TRBD1 (5 bases). With 3 bases removed from V and 2 bases from J, the gap between germline ends came to 13 bases. Germline loops: CDR1 MNHEY, CDR2 SMNVEV (reference sequence). This CDR3 is 15 amino acids long. As DNA, the CDR3 is TGTGCCAGCAGTTTGAGGCCGGGACTGAACTATGGCTACACCTTC. Protein: CASSLRPGLNYGYTF.